This T cell receptor beta chain is drawn from a study of blood T cell repertoires in COVID-19. Study details: Sites in the United States, Italy and Spain provided acute and convalescent COVID-19 samples. PBMCs, B-cell-depleted T cells, or T cells provided the cDNA or gDNA that made up the material.

Trimming removed 0 bases from V and 3 bases from J, with 7 bases in between. Germline V gives CDR1 SGHRS, CDR2 YFSETQ. The CDR3 totals 13 residues. One Seattle source followed patients from active infection through their disease course. Original handling: From reference gene primer amplification, estimates of nucleated cell counts were derived. TCRdb keeps only in-frame clones here, not all; method: immunoSEQ multiplex PCR. The V and J calls and the clone size are those of that table, but D and trimming were determined from the DNA. Among approximately 75,000 clones listed, roughly 83% were seen once.

The receptor's source is a young man with COVID-19, enrolled during active disease. Sequencing was done on a sample of peripheral blood. V and J are TRBV5-1 and TRBJ2-7; the D is unclear. The CDR3 sequence is CASSLDSFYEQYF. CDR3 DNA sequence: TGCGCCAGCAGCTTGGACAGCTTCTACGAGCAGTACTTC.